The clone carrying this T cell receptor beta chain has a handful of counts. Time point noted: patch test 1, 2 weeks after DPC sensitization. Treatment in this sample: therapeutic diphenylcyclopropenone sensitization with weekly scalp DPC. Prior to application of each patch test, blood was drawn. Unseparated into fractions, whole blood served as the source from which total RNA was extracted. The library labeled individual cDNA molecules by adding unique molecular identifiers to them. Using its own MiXCR run on the RACE reads, TCRdb lists one record per CDR3 protein. The profile shows approximately 80,000 distinct CDR3 sequences, around 7% of them singletons. V lost 1 base and J lost 0, with 10 bases in between. CDR1 MGHRA and CDR2 YSYEKL come from the germline V gene. This CDR3 has 16 amino acids. This record belongs to a study of human T cells and chemical hapten exposure.

The V call is TRBV4-1, the J call TRBJ1-3, with no clear D. This sample comprised whole blood, obtained in connection with sensitization to the hapten diphenylcyclopropenone (DPC). This TCR was sampled from a woman aged 30 to 39 with alopecia areata. Some clones in this sample may be carry-over from other donors' samples. CDR3 loop: CASSQARVNSGNTIYF. In DNA, the CDR3 is TGCGCCAGCAGCCAAGCTAGGGTTAACTCTGGAAACACCATATATTTT.